What follows are 2 T cell receptor beta chains derived from one specimen sequenced in a study of cytomegalovirus exposure and HLA in healthy donors. Vbeta (60) and Jbeta (13) primers were used in the PCR. The protocol was immunoSEQ multiplex PCR, while the TCRdb copy is restricted to in-frame clones and leaves out a portion. The sample includes 160,000 or so clones, 65% to 85% of them seen just once. The specimen was PBMCs. The receptor set was obtained from a woman younger than 35 in good health and CMV-seronegative.

This clone appeared a few times. The same CDR3 is also encoded by other DNA sequences in this sample. This rearrangement joins TRBV19 to TRBJ2-1; D gene uncertain. CDR3 length equals 15 residues. CDR1 LNHDA and CDR2 SQIVND come from the germline V gene (reference sequence). Between the trimmed V and J ends, which lost 0 bases and 0 bases, there was a span of 6 bases. The CDR3 DNA reads TGTGCCAGTAGTATAGACCGGAGCTCCTACAATGAGCAGTTCTTC. Encoded protein: CASSIDRSSYNEQFF.

The chain links TRBV29-1 to TRBJ2-3; weak D call: TRBD2 (5 bases). Trimming removed 3 bases from V and 4 bases from J, with 11 bases in between. Germline loops: CDR1 SQVTM, CDR2 ANQGSEA. This CDR3 is 13 amino acids long. The DNA of the CDR3 is TGCAGCGTTGATGGTGGGGAGTCAGATACGCAGTATTTT. This gives the protein CSVDGGESDTQYF.